Below, 6 T cell receptor beta chains from the same sample are listed, as sequenced in a study of shared clonotypes between healthy human individuals. Produced via immunoSEQ multiplex PCR; TCRdb's table is partial and in-frame only. The profile shows 2 million to 3 million clones, roughly nine tenths of them singletons. The sample was naive CD4+ T cells sorted from blood. Subset noted: CD45RA+ positively selected. The receptors stem from a man aged 18 to 30 in good health.

In this sample, this clone turned up once. Other DNA sequences in this specimen translate into the identical CDR3. V usage is TRBV20-1 and J usage is TRBJ2-5; unclear D gene. With 3 bases removed from V and 8 bases from J, the gap between germline ends came to 7 bases. Germline CDR1 DFQATT, CDR2 SNEGSKA (reference sequence). The CDR3 runs 10 residues. DNA of the CDR3: TGCAGTGCTAGGACCGATACCCAGTACTTC. Its protein is CSARTDTQYF.

This clone was counted a few times. The chain has TRBV5-1 and TRBJ1-6; no clear D. Trimming took off 1 base at V and 12 bases at J, with 11 bases between the two ends. CDR1 and CDR2 from the germline V gene are SGHRS and YFSETQ. The CDR3 runs 13 residues. The CDR3 loop is CASSLRRAGPLHF. The CDR3 region has the DNA TGCGCCAGCAGCTTGCGACGGGCCGGACCCCTCCACTTT.

The rearrangement links TRBV27 to TRBJ1-4, with D unclear. CDR3 length: 18 residues. Deletions cut 5 bases from V and 2 bases from J, with 21 bases between. Germline CDR1 reads MNHEY; CDR2 reads SMNVEV (reference sequence). CDR3 protein: CASSPRPEGWKTNEKLFF. The CDR3 region has the DNA TGTGCCAGCAGTCCCCGCCCGGAAGGCTGGAAGACTAATGAAAAACTGTTTTTT.

The V and J genes are TRBV5-1 and TRBJ1-1; D gene ambiguous. Trimming cost V 0 bases and J 1 base, with 10 bases left between them. The CDR3 totals 15 residues. CDR1 is SGHRS, CDR2 YFSETQ, per germline. The CDR3 DNA reads as TGCGCCAGCAGCTTGGAGGGATCGGGGAACACTGAAGCTTTCTTT. Amino acid sequence: CASSLEGSGNTEAFF.

The rearrangement uses TRBV9 and TRBJ1-6; D is uncertain. Germline V gene data show CDR1 as SGDLS and CDR2 as YYNGEE. V was trimmed by 3 bases and J by 5 bases, leaving 12 bases between them. The CDR3 is 15 residues long. In DNA, the CDR3 is TGTGCCAGCAGCGCGGCTCCGGGTAATAATTCACCCCTCCACTTT. Encoded protein: CASSAAPGNNSPLHF.

The chain links TRBV23-1 to TRBJ2-7; D is perhaps TRBD2 (6 bases). TRBV23-1 qualifies as an ORF whose function is uncertain. This CDR3 has 14 amino acids. In DNA form, the CDR3 reads TGCGCTGCGGCAAGGAATCCGGGAGCCTACGAGCAGTACTTC. Amino acid sequence: CAAARNPGAYEQYF.